The 11 T cell receptor beta chains below were found in one sample sequenced in a study of memory CD4+ T cells and cytomegalovirus serostatus. Some clones are missing from TCRdb's copy, which holds only in-frame ones; the method was immunoSEQ multiplex PCR. Here the sample spans some 45,000 clones, around 74% being singletons. Single viable CD3+CD4+CD8-CD45RO+ cells were sorted as the memory CD4+ T cells. Material: memory CD4+ T cells from blood. All receptors come from an adult in good health and CMV-seropositive.

The chain has TRBV5-1 and TRBJ2-3; D tentatively fits TRBD1 or TRBD2 (6 bases each). Germline CDR1 and CDR2: SGHRS and YFSETQ. This CDR3 contains 16 residues. V shed 2 bases and J shed 3 bases, with 16 bases lying between them. Written as DNA, the CDR3 is TGCGCCAGCAGCTTCACAACGGCGGGGACAACAGATACGCAGTATTTT. It yields the protein CASSFTTAGTTDTQYF.

The chain joins TRBV2 to TRBJ2-3; D is undetermined. Trimming stripped 4 bases from V and 4 bases from J, with 15 bases between. Germline lookup yields CDR1 SNHLY and CDR2 FYNNEI. The CDR3 has 15 residues. The CDR3 DNA reads as TGTGCCAGCAGTGCGTCTACAGCCTTCTCAGATACGCAGTATTTT. Translation: CASSASTAFSDTQYF.

In its sample, this clone is medium-sized. The chain's CDR3 is CASRFNGGPWAFF. For the CDR3, the DNA is TGTGCCAGCAGGTTTAACGGGGGCCCCTGGGCTTTCTTT. The chain carries TRBV28 and TRBJ1-1, with D perhaps matching TRBD1 (6 bases). This CDR3 is 13 amino acids long. The V end was cut by 6 bases, the J end by 11 bases, with 19 bases between. In germline, CDR1 is MDHEN, CDR2 SYDVKM.

The rearrangement links TRBV19 to TRBJ1-1; 9 nucleotides align to TRBD1. The CDR3 spans 14 residues. In germline, CDR1 is LNHDA, CDR2 SQIVND (reference sequence). The trim removed 4 bases at V and 4 bases at J, leaving 4 bases unmatched. The CDR3 protein is CASSTGQGITEAFF. Here the CDR3 DNA reads TGTGCCAGTAGTACAGGACAGGGGATCACTGAAGCTTTCTTT.

The chain recombines TRBV11-2 with TRBJ2-7; 10 bases agree with TRBD2. The CDR3 is 16 residues long. The germline gives CDR1 SGHAT, CDR2 FQNNGV. Germline trimming cut 5 bases from V and 1 base from J; bases unmatched to any gene: 8. Here the CDR3 reads CASSRSSGGPSYEQYF. Here the CDR3 DNA reads TGTGCCAGCAGCCGTTCTAGCGGGGGCCCTTCCTACGAGCAGTACTTC.

This chain links TRBV6-5 with TRBJ2-5; D unresolved. In germline, CDR1 is MNHEY, CDR2 SVGAGI. The CDR3 has 14 residues. V was clipped by 0 bases and J by 0 bases, with 5 bases between them. The CDR3 protein is CASSYSLYQETQYF. CDR3 sequence (DNA): TGTGCCAGCAGTTACTCCCTCTACCAAGAGACCCAGTACTTC.

This chain joins TRBV7-6 and TRBJ1-1; D not certain. Per germline, CDR1 SGHVS and CDR2 FNYEAQ. The length of the CDR3 is 16 residues. V shed 5 bases and J shed 2 bases, with 18 bases lying between them. The CDR3, as DNA: TGTGCCAGCAGCGAAGGGCCGGCACGGACTAACACTGAAGCTTTCTTT. It yields the protein CASSEGPARTNTEAFF.

The J gene is TRBJ2-2, the V gene TRBV5-1, with a tentative D call TRBD1 (5 bases). The CDR3 is 13 amino acids. The germline CDR1 and CDR2 sequences are SGHRS and YFSETQ. The V and J ends lost 5 bases and 4 bases respectively, with 9 bases between them. This CDR3 is CASRGPLTGELFF. DNA for the CDR3: TGCGCCAGCAGGGGGCCGCTCACCGGGGAGCTGTTTTTT.

The gene calls are TRBV5-4 and TRBJ2-1; a weak D match, TRBD2 (6 bases). The CDR3 loop spans 16 amino acids. Trimming removed 4 bases from V and 3 bases from J, with 17 bases in between. Germline loops: CDR1 SGHNT, CDR2 YYREEE (reference sequence). The CDR3 region is CASSAIRDWNYNEQFF. The CDR3 DNA is TGTGCCAGCAGCGCGATTAGGGACTGGAACTACAATGAGCAGTTCTTC. Variable domain in full (rest from reference TRBV5-4 and TRBJ2-1): ETGVTQSPTHLIKTRGQQVTLRCSSQSGHNTVSWYQQALGQGPQFIFQYYREEENGRGNFPPRFSGLQFPNYSSELNVNALELDDSALYLCASSAIRDWNYNEQFFGPGTRLTVL.

The rearrangement links TRBV28 to TRBJ1-2; D unclear. V shed 5 bases and J shed 4 bases, with 17 bases lying between them. Germline CDR1 MDHEN, CDR2 SYDVKM. The CDR3 runs 15 residues. Here the CDR3 reads CASSPTLGFSYGYTF. The CDR3, as DNA: TGTGCCAGCAGTCCCACGTTGGGGTTTAGCTATGGCTACACCTTC.

V and J are TRBV25-1 and TRBJ2-7, with TRBD1 matching 9 bases. From germline, CDR1 is MGHDK and CDR2 SYGVNS. This CDR3 has 13 amino acids. The V gene end was trimmed by 8 bases and the J gene end by 0 bases; junction bases not matched to a gene: 2. The CDR3 loop reads CASRDRVSYEQYF. The CDR3 DNA reads as TGTGCCAGCCGGGACAGGGTCTCCTACGAGCAGTACTTC.